The sequence of this T cell receptor (beta chain) was determined in a study of identical twins. Study conclusions and caveats: In zero-insertion analyses, partial confounding could arise from invariant MAIT and iNKT cells. High-abundance cord blood beta clonotypes had fewer insertions; memory repertoires showed none. Cross-sectional statistical analysis was relied on for the conclusions, without the same donors being followed.

Concerning this clonotype: Its specificity is unknown.

Each CDR3 protein gets one entry after TCRdb re-called the 5' RACE reads with MiXCR. Among some 1,700,000 distinct CDR3 sequences listed, about 30% were seen once. From germline, CDR1 is SGHDT and CDR2 YYEEEE. Trimming pared 2 bases from V and 7 bases from J, leaving 22 bases between. This CDR3 is built from 18 residues. Healthy Caucasians provided all donations. The clonotype was recovered from a newborn girl in good health. Sequencing used cord blood. The rearrangement joins TRBV5-6 to TRBJ1-6; D possibly corresponds to TRBD1 (5 bases). In DNA form, the CDR3 reads TGTGCCAGCAGCTTTTTGGATAATAGTCAGGGAGGGAATTCACCCCTCCACTTT. Its translation is CASSFLDNSQGGNSPLHF.